A single sample is the source of the 5 T cell receptor beta chains below, sequenced in a study of regulatory T cells in long-lasting Graves disease (dated by TCRdb to the early 2020s). Libraries came from multiplex PCR. Instrument on record: Illumina HiSeq 4000. To build TCR beta libraries, CDR3 regions were amplified by Arm-PCR using iRepertoire HTBI primers. The public reads were run again by TCRdb, first through fastp at Q25 and then through MiXCR, and only productive beta chains were kept. All rows with the same CDR3 protein become a single entry with the most common DNA and genes. This sample gives over 500,000 distinct CDR3 sequences in total; less than 20% of them show up just once. The top ten constitute around a sixth of the sample. Sample time point, as interpreted from the label and publication: newly diagnosed GD, antithyroid drugs for less than 3 months. For both TCR sequencing and RNA sequencing, RNA was extracted from PBMCs in TRIzol.

This sample was shared with a second study, whose subject was T cells in Graves' hyperthyroidism and ophthalmopathy.

Sequenced here: peripheral blood mononuclear cells (PBMCs), sampled at new diagnosis, from a patient treated with antithyroid drugs. The receptors originated from a woman aged 25 to 45 with Graves disease. Donor details come from another sample of the same person, matched by shared clones.

Worth noting for this clonotype: Given a much more abundant clone one base away, this may be a read error. V usage is TRBV5-1 and J usage is TRBJ2-7; 7 bases map to TRBD1. There are 13 residues in the CDR3. From germline, CDR1 is SGHRS and CDR2 YFSETQ. For the CDR3, the DNA is TGCACCAGCAGCGCGACGACAGGGAACGAGCAGTACTTC. It yields the protein CTSSATTGNEQYF.

This clonotype has a count of ten or more. The rearrangement joins TRBV7-2 to TRBJ2-1; 7 bases map to TRBD2. Looked up from germline, CDR1 is SGHTA and CDR2 is FQGNSA. Losses at the gene ends were 1 base for V and 9 bases for J; bases not matched to a gene: 12. The CDR3 contains 16 residues. CDR3 region: CASSLGLTSRAGEQFF. The CDR3 region has the DNA TGTGCCAGCAGCTTAGGGTTGACTAGCCGTGCCGGTGAGCAGTTCTTC.

This clonotype was found many times. V usage is TRBV20-1 and J usage is TRBJ2-2; 7 nucleotides align to TRBD1. CDR3 length: 13 amino acids. V was clipped by 6 bases and J by 5 bases; unmatched bases: 6. From germline, CDR1 is DFQATT and CDR2 SNEGSKA (reference sequence). CDR3 DNA sequence: TGCAGTGCCCTGCACAGGGGAACCGGGGAGCTGTTTTTT. Translation: CSALHRGTGELFF.

This clonotype has ten or more counts. One junction end disagrees with the germline gene, perhaps due to a read error. The V call is TRBV12-3 or TRBV12-4, the J call TRBJ1-1; D call uncertain. CDR3 size: 12 residues. The chain's CDR3 is CASSSFGAEAFF. CDR3 DNA sequence: TGTGCCAGCAGTTCTTTTGGTGCTGAGGCTTTCTTT.

The rearrangement uses TRBV20-1 and TRBJ2-7; D unclear. Looked up from germline, CDR1 is DFQATT and CDR2 is SNEGSKA (reference sequence). Trimming cost V 4 bases and J 0 bases, with 13 bases left between them. The CDR3 is made up of 14 amino acids. CDR3 residues: CSATLSWSSYEQYF. For the CDR3, the DNA is TGCAGTGCTACCCTTAGCTGGAGCTCCTACGAGCAGTACTTC.